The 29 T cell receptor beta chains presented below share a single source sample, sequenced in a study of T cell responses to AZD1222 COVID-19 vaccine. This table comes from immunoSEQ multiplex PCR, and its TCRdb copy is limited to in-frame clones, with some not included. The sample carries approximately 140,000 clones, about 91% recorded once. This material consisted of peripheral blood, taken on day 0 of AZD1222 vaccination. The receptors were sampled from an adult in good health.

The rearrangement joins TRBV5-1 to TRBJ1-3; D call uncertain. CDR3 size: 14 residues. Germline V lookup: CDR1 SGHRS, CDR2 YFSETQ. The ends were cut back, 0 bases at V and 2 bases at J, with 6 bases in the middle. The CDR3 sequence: CASSLGGTGNTIYF. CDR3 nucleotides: TGCGCCAGCAGCTTGGGAGGAACTGGAAACACCATATATTTT.

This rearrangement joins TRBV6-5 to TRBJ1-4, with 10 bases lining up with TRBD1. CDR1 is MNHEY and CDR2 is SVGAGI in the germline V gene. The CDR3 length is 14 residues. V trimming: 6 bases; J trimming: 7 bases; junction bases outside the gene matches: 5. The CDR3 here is CASSWDRGGEKLFF. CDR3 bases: TGTGCCAGCAGCTGGGACAGGGGCGGTGAAAAACTGTTTTTT.

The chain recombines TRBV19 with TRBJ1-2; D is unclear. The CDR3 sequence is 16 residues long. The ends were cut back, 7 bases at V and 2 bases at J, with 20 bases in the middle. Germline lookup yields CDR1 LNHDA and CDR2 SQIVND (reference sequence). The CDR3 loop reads CASTNEGLGPNYGYTF. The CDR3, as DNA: TGTGCCAGTACCAATGAGGGATTGGGTCCCAACTATGGCTACACCTTC. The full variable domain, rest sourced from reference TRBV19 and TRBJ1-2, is DGGITQSPKYLFRKEGQNVTLSCEQNLNHDAMYWYRQDPGQGLRLIYYSQIVNDFQKGDIAEGYSVSREKKESFPLTVTSAQKNPTAFYLCASTNEGLGPNYGYTFGSGTRLTVV.

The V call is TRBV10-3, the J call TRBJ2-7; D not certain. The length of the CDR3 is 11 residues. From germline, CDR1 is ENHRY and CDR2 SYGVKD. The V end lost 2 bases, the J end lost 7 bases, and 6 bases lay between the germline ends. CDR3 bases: TGTGCCATCAGTGAGGTCGGAGAGCAGTACTTC. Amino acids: CAISEVGEQYF.

CDR3 in amino acids: CASSPRWDNRQFF. The CDR3 coding sequence is TGTGCCAGCAGCCCCCGATGGGATAATCGGCAGTTCTTC. The V and J genes are TRBV11-2 and TRBJ2-1; D gene unclear. Trimming removed 5 bases at V and 12 bases at J, with 17 bases between. Germline CDR1 is SGHAT and CDR2 is FQNNGV. The CDR3 totals 13 residues.

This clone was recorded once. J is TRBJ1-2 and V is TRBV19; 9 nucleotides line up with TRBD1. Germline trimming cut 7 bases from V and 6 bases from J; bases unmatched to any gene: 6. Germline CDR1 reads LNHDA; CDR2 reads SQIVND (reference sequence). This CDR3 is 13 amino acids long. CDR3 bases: TGTGCCAGTATGGGGACAGGGATCGATGGCTACACCTTC. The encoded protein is CASMGTGIDGYTF.

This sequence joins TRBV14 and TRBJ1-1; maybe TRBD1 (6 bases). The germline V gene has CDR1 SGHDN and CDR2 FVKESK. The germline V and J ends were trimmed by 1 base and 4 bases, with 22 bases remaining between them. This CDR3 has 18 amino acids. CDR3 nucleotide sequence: TGTGCCAGCAGCCAAGCTAGAGGGGGGAGAATTTGGGGCACTGAAGCTTTCTTT. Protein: CASSQARGGRIWGTEAFF.

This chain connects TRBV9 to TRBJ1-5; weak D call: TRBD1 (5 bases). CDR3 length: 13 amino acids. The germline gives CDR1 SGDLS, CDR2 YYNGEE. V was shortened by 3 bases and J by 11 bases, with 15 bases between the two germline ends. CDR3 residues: CASSATRGSAQHF. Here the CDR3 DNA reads TGTGCCAGCAGCGCAACCCGGGGGAGCGCCCAGCATTTT. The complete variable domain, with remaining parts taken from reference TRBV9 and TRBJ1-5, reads DSGVTQTPKHLITATGQRVTLRCSPRSGDLSVYWYQQSLDQGLQFLIQYYNGEERAKGNILERFSAQQFPDLHSELNLSSLELGDSALYFCASSATRGSAQHFGDGTRLSIL.

CDR3 loop: CASSLTGTDYEQYF. The CDR3 DNA reads as TGTGCCAGCAGTCTGACCGGGACAGACTACGAGCAGTACTTC. The chain joins TRBV7-6 to TRBJ2-7; 7 bases are a match to TRBD1. Germline lookup yields CDR1 SGHVS and CDR2 FNYEAQ. Unmatched junction bases numbered 8, after V lost 6 bases and J lost 3 bases. The CDR3 covers 14 residues.

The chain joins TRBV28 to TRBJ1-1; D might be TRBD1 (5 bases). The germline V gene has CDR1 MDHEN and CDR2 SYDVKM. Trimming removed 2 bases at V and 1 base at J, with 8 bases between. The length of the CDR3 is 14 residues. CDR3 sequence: CASSLGGKNTEAFF. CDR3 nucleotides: TGTGCCAGCAGTTTAGGGGGAAAGAACACTGAAGCTTTCTTT.

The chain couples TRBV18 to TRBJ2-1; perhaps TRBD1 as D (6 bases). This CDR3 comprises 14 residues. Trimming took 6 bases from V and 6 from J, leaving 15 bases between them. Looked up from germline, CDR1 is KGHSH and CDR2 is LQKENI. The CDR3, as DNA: TGTGCCAGCTCTCTGGGACATACTCGCAATGAGCAGTTCTTC. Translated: CASSLGHTRNEQFF.

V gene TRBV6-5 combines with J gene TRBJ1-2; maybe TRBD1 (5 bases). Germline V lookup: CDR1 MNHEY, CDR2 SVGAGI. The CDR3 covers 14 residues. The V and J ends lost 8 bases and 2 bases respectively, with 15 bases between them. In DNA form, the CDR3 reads TGTGCCAGCTTGCGGGGCGCTTTAAACTATGGCTACACCTTC. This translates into CASLRGALNYGYTF.

The CDR3 region has the DNA TGCGCCAGCAGCTTGGGAACGGGACTAGAGCCATACAATGAGCAGTTCTTC. This gives the protein CASSLGTGLEPYNEQFF. The chain has TRBV5-1 and TRBJ2-1, with 8 bases identical to TRBD2. Trimming removed 0 bases from V and 4 bases from J; junction bases left unmatched: 9. The CDR3 is 17 amino acids. Germline V lookup: CDR1 SGHRS, CDR2 YFSETQ. Full variable domain (missing parts from reference TRBV5-1 and TRBJ2-1): KAGVTQTPRYLIKTRGQQVTLSCSPISGHRSVSWYQQTPGQGLQFLFEYFSETQRNKGNFPGRFSGRQFSNSRSEMNVSTLELGDSALYLCASSLGTGLEPYNEQFFGPGTRLTVL.

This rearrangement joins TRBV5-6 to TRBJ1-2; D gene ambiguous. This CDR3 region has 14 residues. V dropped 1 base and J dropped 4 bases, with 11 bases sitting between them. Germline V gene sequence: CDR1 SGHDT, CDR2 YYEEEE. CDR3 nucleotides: TGTGCCAGCAGCTTGCCCTATTCCTCCTATGGCTACACCTTC. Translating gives CASSLPYSSYGYTF.

This CDR3 reads CASEAGGANVLTF. CDR3 DNA: TGTGCCAGTGAAGCTGGTGGGGCCAACGTCCTGACTTTC. The rearrangement uses TRBV19 and TRBJ2-6, with unresolved D. Trimming took off 8 bases at V and 3 bases at J, with 8 bases between the two ends. The germline CDR1 and CDR2 sequences are LNHDA and SQIVND (reference sequence). The CDR3 has 13 residues.

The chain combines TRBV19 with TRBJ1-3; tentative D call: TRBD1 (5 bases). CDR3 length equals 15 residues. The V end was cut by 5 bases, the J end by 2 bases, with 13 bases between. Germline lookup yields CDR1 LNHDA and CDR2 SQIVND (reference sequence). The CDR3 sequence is CASSPGAETGNTIYF. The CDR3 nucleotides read TGTGCCAGTAGTCCTGGGGCAGAAACTGGAAACACCATATATTTT. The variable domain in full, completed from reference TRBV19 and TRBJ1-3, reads DGGITQSPKYLFRKEGQNVTLSCEQNLNHDAMYWYRQDPGQGLRLIYYSQIVNDFQKGDIAEGYSVSREKKESFPLTVTSAQKNPTAFYLCASSPGAETGNTIYFGEGSWLTVV.

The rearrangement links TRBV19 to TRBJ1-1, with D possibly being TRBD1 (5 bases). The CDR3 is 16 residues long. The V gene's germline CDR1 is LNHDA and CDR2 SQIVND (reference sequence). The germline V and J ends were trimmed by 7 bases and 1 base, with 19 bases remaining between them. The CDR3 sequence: CASTRDPGSTNTEAFF. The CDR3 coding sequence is TGTGCCAGTACCCGAGACCCAGGGTCTACGAACACTGAAGCTTTCTTT.

This chain's CDR3 is CASSFDHDQPQHF. CDR3 in DNA: TGTGCCAGTAGTTTCGACCACGATCAGCCCCAGCATTTT. V gene TRBV19 combines with J gene TRBJ1-5; D remains unclear. The CDR3 runs 13 residues. The germline V gene has CDR1 LNHDA and CDR2 SQIVND (reference sequence). The V and J ends lost 5 bases and 5 bases respectively, with 10 bases between them.

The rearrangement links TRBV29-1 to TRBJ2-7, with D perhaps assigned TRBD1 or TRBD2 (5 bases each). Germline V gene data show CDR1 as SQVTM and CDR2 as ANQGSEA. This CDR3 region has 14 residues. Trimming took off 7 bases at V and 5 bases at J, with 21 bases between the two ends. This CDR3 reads CSGLLGPSFHEQYF. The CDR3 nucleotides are TGCAGCGGCTTACTGGGACCGTCATTCCACGAGCAGTACTTC.

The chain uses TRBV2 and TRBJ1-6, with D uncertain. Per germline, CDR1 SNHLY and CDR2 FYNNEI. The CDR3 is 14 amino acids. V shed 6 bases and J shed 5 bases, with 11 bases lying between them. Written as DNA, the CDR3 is TGTGCCAGCAGGGCAGACGGAAATAATTCACCCCTCCACTTT. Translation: CASRADGNNSPLHF.

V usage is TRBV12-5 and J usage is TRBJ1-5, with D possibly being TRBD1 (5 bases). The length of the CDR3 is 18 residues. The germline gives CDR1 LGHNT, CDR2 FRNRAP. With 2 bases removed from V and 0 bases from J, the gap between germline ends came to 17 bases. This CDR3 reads CASGLFSGTDTSNQPQHF. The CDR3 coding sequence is TGTGCTAGTGGTTTGTTTTCGGGGACGGACACTAGCAATCAGCCCCAGCATTTT.

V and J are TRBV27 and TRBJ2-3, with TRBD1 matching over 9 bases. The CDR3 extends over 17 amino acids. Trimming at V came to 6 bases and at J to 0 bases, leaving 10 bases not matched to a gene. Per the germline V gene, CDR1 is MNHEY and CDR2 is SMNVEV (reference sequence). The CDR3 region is CASSPPKDRGSTDTQYF. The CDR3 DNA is TGTGCCAGCAGCCCTCCCAAGGACAGGGGAAGCACAGATACGCAGTATTTT.

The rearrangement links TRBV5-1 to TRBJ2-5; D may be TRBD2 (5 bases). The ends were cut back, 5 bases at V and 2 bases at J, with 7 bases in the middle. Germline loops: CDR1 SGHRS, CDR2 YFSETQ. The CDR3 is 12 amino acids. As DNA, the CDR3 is TGCGCCAGCAGGCGGAGGCAAGAGACCCAGTACTTC. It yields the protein CASRRRQETQYF. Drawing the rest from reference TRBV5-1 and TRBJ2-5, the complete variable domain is KAGVTQTPRYLIKTRGQQVTLSCSPISGHRSVSWYQQTPGQGLQFLFEYFSETQRNKGNFPGRFSGRQFSNSRSEMNVSTLELGDSALYLCASRRRQETQYFGPGTRLLVL.

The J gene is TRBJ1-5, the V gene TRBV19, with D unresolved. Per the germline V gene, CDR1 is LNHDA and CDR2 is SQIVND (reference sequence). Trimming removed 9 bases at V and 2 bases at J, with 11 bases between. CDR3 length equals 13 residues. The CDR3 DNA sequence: TGTGCCAGCCGGGTACCTGGCAATCAGCCCCAGCATTTT. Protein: CASRVPGNQPQHF.

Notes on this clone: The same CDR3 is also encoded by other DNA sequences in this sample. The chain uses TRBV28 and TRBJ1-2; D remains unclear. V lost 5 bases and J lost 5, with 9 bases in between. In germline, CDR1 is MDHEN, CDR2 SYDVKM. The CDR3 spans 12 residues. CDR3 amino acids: CASSPRVYGYTF. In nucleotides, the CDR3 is TGTGCCAGCAGTCCCCGAGTTTATGGCTACACCTTC.

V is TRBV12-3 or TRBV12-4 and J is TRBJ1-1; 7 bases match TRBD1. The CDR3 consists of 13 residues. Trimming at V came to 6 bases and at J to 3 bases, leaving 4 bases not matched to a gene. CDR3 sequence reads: CASSWDSDTEAFF. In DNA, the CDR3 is TGTGCCAGCAGCTGGGACAGCGACACTGAAGCTTTCTTT.

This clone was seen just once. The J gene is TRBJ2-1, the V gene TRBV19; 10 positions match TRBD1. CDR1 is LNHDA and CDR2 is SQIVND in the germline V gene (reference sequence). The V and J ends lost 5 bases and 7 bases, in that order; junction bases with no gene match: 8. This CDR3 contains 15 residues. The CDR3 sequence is CASSDDRGRKNEQFF. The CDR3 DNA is TGTGCCAGTAGTGACGACAGGGGGCGCAAAAATGAGCAGTTCTTC.

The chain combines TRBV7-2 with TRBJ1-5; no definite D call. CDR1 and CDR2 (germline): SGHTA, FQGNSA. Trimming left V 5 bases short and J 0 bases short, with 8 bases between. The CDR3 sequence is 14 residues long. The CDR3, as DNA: TGTGCCAGCAGCCCCCTTTATAGCAATCAGCCCCAGCATTTT. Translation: CASSPLYSNQPQHF. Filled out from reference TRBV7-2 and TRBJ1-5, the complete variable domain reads GAGVSQSPSNKVTEKGKDVELRCDPISGHTALYWYRQSLGQGLEFLIYFQGNSAPDKSGLPSDRFSAERTGGSVSTLTIQRTQQEDSAVYLCASSPLYSNQPQHFGDGTRLSIL.

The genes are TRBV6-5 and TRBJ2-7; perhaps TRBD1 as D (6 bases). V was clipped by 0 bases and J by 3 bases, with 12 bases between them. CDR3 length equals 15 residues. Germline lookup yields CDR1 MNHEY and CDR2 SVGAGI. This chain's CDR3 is CASSYSEGTNYEQYF. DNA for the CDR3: TGTGCCAGCAGTTACTCTGAAGGGACAAACTACGAGCAGTACTTC.